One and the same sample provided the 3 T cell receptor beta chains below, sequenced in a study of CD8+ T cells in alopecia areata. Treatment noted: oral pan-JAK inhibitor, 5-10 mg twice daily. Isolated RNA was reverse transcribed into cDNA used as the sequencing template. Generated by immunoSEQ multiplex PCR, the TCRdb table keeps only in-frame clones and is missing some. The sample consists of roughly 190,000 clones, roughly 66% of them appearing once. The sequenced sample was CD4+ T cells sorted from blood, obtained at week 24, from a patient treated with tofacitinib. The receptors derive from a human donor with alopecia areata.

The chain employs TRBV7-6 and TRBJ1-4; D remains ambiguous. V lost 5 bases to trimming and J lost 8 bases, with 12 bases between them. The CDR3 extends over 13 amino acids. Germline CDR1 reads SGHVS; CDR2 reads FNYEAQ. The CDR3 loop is CASSPVAQEKLFF. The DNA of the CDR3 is TGTGCCAGCAGCCCGGTGGCACAGGAAAAACTGTTTTTT.

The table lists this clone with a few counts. As DNA, the CDR3 is TGCAGCGTTGACAGGGGGCGCACAGATACGCAGTATTTT. This sequence encodes CSVDRGRTDTQYF. The chain couples TRBV29-1 to TRBJ2-3, with 8 bases fitting TRBD1. The CDR3 contains 13 residues. Trimming cost V 3 bases and J 1 base; bases outside gene matches: 0. Germline-derived CDR1 and CDR2 are SQVTM and ANQGSEA.

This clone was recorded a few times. CDR3 coding DNA: TGCAGCGTGTCGGGACATCGCCAATTGAACACCGGGGAGCTGTTTTTT. Translated: CSVSGHRQLNTGELFF. This chain uses TRBV29-1 with TRBJ2-2, with D possibly TRBD1 on 6 matching bases. V was trimmed by 6 bases and J by 1 base, leaving 18 bases between them. This CDR3 is 16 amino acids long. Germline CDR1 and CDR2: SQVTM and ANQGSEA.